Below are 10 T cell receptor beta chains sequenced from a single sample in a study of cytomegalovirus exposure and HLA in healthy donors. Vbeta (60) and Jbeta (13) primers were used in the PCR. Clones were sequenced by immunoSEQ multiplex PCR, and TCRdb holds only the in-frame ones, with some missing. The table lists some 150,000 clones, roughly 80% of them singletons, with 3.5% in the top ten. The sequenced sample was PBMCs. The receptors were sampled from a human donor in good health.

V and J are TRBV15 and TRBJ1-1; D gene uncertain. V was trimmed by 6 bases and J by 0 bases, leaving 8 bases between them. Germline assignment: CDR1 LNHNV and CDR2 YYDKDF (reference sequence). CDR3 length equals 13 residues. CDR3 bases: TGTGCCACCAGACCTGCAGTGAACACTGAAGCTTTCTTT. Its protein product is CATRPAVNTEAFF.

The chain has TRBV18 and TRBJ1-1; D gene unclear. The CDR3 has 13 amino acids. Germline V gene sequence: CDR1 KGHSH, CDR2 LQKENI. Trimming cost V 2 bases and J 1 base, with 5 bases left between them. The CDR3, as DNA: TGTGCCAGCTCACCAGGGAGGAACACTGAAGCTTTCTTT. Its protein product is CASSPGRNTEAFF.

The chain couples TRBV27 to TRBJ1-1, with no clear D. The CDR3 has 14 residues. V lost 2 bases and J 4 bases, leaving 11 bases between the germline ends. Germline V gene lookup returns CDR1 MNHEY and CDR2 SMNVEV (reference sequence). CDR3 in DNA: TGTGCCAGCAGTTTAGGGCTGGCAAGCACTGAAGCTTTCTTT. It translates to CASSLGLASTEAFF.

The chain carries TRBV9 and TRBJ2-1, with a tentative D call TRBD2 (5 bases). V was trimmed by 2 bases and J by 9 bases, leaving 15 bases between them. Germline V lookup: CDR1 SGDLS, CDR2 YYNGEE. The CDR3 sequence is 14 residues long. The CDR3 sequence: CASSVSLDEGEQFF. As DNA, the CDR3 is TGTGCCAGCAGCGTGTCACTAGACGAGGGTGAGCAGTTCTTC.

J is TRBJ2-3 and V is TRBV7-3; TRBD2 matches at 10 bases. This CDR3 has 16 residues. CDR1 is SGHTA, CDR2 FQGTGA, per germline. Trimming removed 5 bases from V and 1 base from J; junction bases left unmatched: 6. The CDR3 sequence: CASSAPGTSGTDTQYF. In DNA form, the CDR3 reads TGTGCCAGCAGCGCACCGGGGACTAGCGGCACAGATACGCAGTATTTT.

This clone was seen only a few times. This sequence joins TRBV6-6 and TRBJ2-2; perhaps TRBD1 as D (6 bases). This CDR3 comprises 13 residues. Trimming took 11 bases from V and 4 from J, leaving 14 bases between them. In germline, CDR1 is MNHNY, CDR2 SVGAGI (reference sequence). CDR3 in DNA: TGTGCCGGAAACACAGGGTTCACCGGGGAGCTGTTTTTT. It yields the protein CAGNTGFTGELFF.

The CDR3, as DNA: TGTGCCTGGAGTCTCCACGGGACTAGCGGGGGCCATACCTACGAGCAGTACTTC. Its protein is CAWSLHGTSGGHTYEQYF. The rearrangement uses TRBV30 and TRBJ2-7, with 14 positions matching TRBD2. The V gene's germline CDR1 is GTSNPN and CDR2 SVGIG (reference sequence). With 2 bases clipped from V and 2 bases from J, the junction kept 11 bases outside the gene matches. This CDR3 contains 18 residues.

The rearrangement joins TRBV5-4 to TRBJ2-3, with D perhaps matching TRBD2 (5 bases). Germline CDR1 is SGHNT and CDR2 is YYREEE (reference sequence). The CDR3 covers 15 residues. The V and J ends lost 2 bases and 1 base respectively, with 11 bases between them. The CDR3 is CASSFGVGGTDTQYF. The CDR3 region has the DNA TGTGCCAGCAGCTTCGGCGTGGGAGGCACAGATACGCAGTATTTT.

This chain uses TRBV20-1 with TRBJ1-5; tentative D call: TRBD1 (5 bases). The germline gives CDR1 DFQATT, CDR2 SNEGSKA (reference sequence). The CDR3 runs to 11 residues. The V gene lost 6 bases and the J gene lost 11 bases, with 14 bases spanning the gap. The CDR3 nucleotides read TGCAGTGCCGGCGGGGGAGAGGCCCAGCATTTT. Protein sequence: CSAGGGEAQHF.

The V and J genes are TRBV5-8 and TRBJ1-5; D is uncertain. V was pared by 4 bases and J by 3 bases, with 14 bases between. Germline V CDR1 and CDR2: SGHTS, YDEGEE. The CDR3 spans 15 residues. CDR3 residues: CASSQERVPNQPQHF. The CDR3 DNA reads as TGTGCCAGCAGCCAAGAGAGGGTGCCCAATCAGCCCCAGCATTTT.